Listed below are T cell receptor beta chains from one sample, sequenced in a study of T cell responses to AZD1222 COVID-19 vaccine. Libraries were prepared by immunoSEQ multiplex PCR; TCRdb keeps only in-frame clonotypes and omits some of them. In the table there are roughly 99,000 clones, approximately 86% of which are singletons. The sample consisted of peripheral blood, taken on day 0 of AZD1222 vaccination. These receptors were collected from an adult in good health. Each CDR3 is given with its conserved first and last residue. D genes are given only for firm matches. Size is stated for part of the rows, as once, few or many counts, or as a class when the clone is expanded.

J: TRBJ1-5
V: TRBV12-5
D: TRBD1
size: NA
CDR3: CASGFGTAAQPQHF
DNA: TGTGCTAGTGGTTTTGGGACAGCGGCTCAGCCCCAGCATTTT

J: TRBJ2-7
V: TRBV9
D: NA
size: NA
CDR3: CASSGSGSSYEQYF
DNA: TGTGCCAGCAGCGGCTCCGGGAGCTCCTACGAGCAGTACTTC

J: TRBJ1-5
V: TRBV19
D: NA
size: NA
CDR3: CASNPGRNQPQHF
DNA: TGTGCCAGTAATCCAGGGCGCAATCAGCCCCAGCATTTT

J: TRBJ2-7
V: TRBV6-1
D: NA
size: once
CDR3: CASSEILLTAEGWSYEQYF
DNA: TGTGCCAGCAGTGAAATTCTTCTGACGGCTGAGGGTTGGTCCTACGAGCAGTACTTC

J: TRBJ2-5
V: TRBV19
D: NA
size: NA
CDR3: CASRLSHRLEATSGETQYF
DNA: TGTGCCAGTAGACTATCCCATAGGCTAGAGGCGACCTCAGGGGAGACCCAGTACTTC

J: TRBJ2-1
V: TRBV27
D: NA
size: NA
CDR3: CASSPTDARAYNEQFF
DNA: TGTGCCAGCAGTCCAACCGATGCGCGGGCTTACAATGAGCAGTTCTTC

J: TRBJ1-1
V: TRBV7-2
D: NA
size: NA
CDR3: CASSLVSATGNTEAFF
DNA: TGTGCCAGCAGCTTAGTCTCTGCGACAGGGAACACTGAAGCTTTCTTT

J: TRBJ2-3
V: TRBV24-1
D: NA
size: NA
CDR3: CATSDLGGTDTQYF
DNA: TGTGCCACCAGTGATTTGGGTGGGACAGATACGCAGTATTTT

J: TRBJ1-5
V: TRBV6-2/TRBV6-3
D: NA
size: many
CDR3: CASSYGRENNQPQHF
DNA: TGTGCCAGCAGTTACGGTCGAGAGAACAATCAGCCCCAGCATTTT

J: TRBJ2-1
V: TRBV11-2
D: TRBD2
size: NA
CDR3: CASSVTSGTYNEQFF
DNA: TGTGCCAGCAGCGTGACTAGCGGAACCTACAATGAGCAGTTCTTC

J: TRBJ1-5
V: TRBV9
D: NA
size: NA
CDR3: CASSLVGTPNQPQHF
DNA: TGTGCCAGCAGCCTCGTCGGGACACCTAATCAGCCCCAGCATTTT

J: TRBJ2-3
V: TRBV2
D: NA
size: once
CDR3: CASSVSSEGSSTDTQYF
DNA: TGTGCCAGCAGTGTCTCGTCCGAGGGGTCTAGCACAGATACGCAGTATTTT

J: TRBJ2-5
V: TRBV5-1
D: TRBD2
size: NA
CDR3: CASSLSPSGGQETQYF
DNA: TGCGCCAGCAGCTTGAGCCCTAGCGGGGGGCAAGAGACCCAGTACTTC

J: TRBJ1-2
V: TRBV6-1
D: NA
size: NA
CDR3: CASSDRGYGYTF
DNA: TGTGCCAGCAGTGACAGGGGCTATGGCTACACCTTC

J: TRBJ1-1
V: TRBV5-4
D: NA
size: once
CDR3: CASSLGSGLEGTETFF
DNA: TGTGCCAGCAGCTTGGGGTCAGGGCTCGAGGGCACTGAAACTTTCTTT

J: TRBJ2-5
V: TRBV9
D: NA
size: NA
CDR3: CASSSHGAGGETQYF
DNA: TGTGCCAGCAGCTCCCACGGGGCCGGGGGTGAGACCCAGTACTTC

J: TRBJ2-2
V: TRBV7-8
D: NA
size: NA
CDR3: CASSLWRIITGELFF
DNA: TGTGCCAGCAGCTTATGGCGGATTATAACCGGGGAGCTGTTTTTT

J: TRBJ1-2
V: TRBV5-5
D: TRBD1
size: NA
CDR3: CASSSQTGGYGYTF
DNA: TGTGCCAGCAGCAGCCAGACAGGGGGCTATGGCTACACCTTC

J: TRBJ2-2
V: TRBV5-5
D: NA
size: once
CDR3: CASSVGIGELFF
DNA: TGTGCCAGCAGCGTAGGGATTGGGGAGCTGTTTTTT

J: TRBJ1-2
V: TRBV30
D: TRBD1
size: NA
CDR3: CAWGDRGADGYTF
DNA: TGTGCCTGGGGGGACAGGGGGGCGGATGGCTACACCTTC

J: TRBJ1-2
V: TRBV5-1
D: TRBD1
size: once
CDR3: CASSLDLVGGGDYGYTF
DNA: TGCGCCAGCAGCTTGGACTTGGTAGGGGGCGGGGATTATGGCTACACCTTC

J: TRBJ2-1
V: TRBV5-5
D: TRBD2
size: once
CDR3: CASSLLGSGDPYNEQFF
DNA: TGTGCCAGCAGCTTACTAGGGAGCGGGGACCCCTACAATGAGCAGTTCTTC

J: TRBJ2-2
V: TRBV9
D: NA
size: few
CDR3: CASSVAGGQVGELFF
DNA: TGTGCCAGCAGCGTAGCGGGGGGCCAGGTCGGGGAGCTGTTTTTT

J: TRBJ2-3
V: TRBV7-9
D: NA
size: NA
CDR3: CASSKGRGPHHTDTQYF
DNA: TGTGCCAGCAGTAAAGGGAGGGGGCCTCATCATACAGATACGCAGTATTTT

J: TRBJ1-5
V: TRBV19
D: TRBD1
size: NA
CDR3: CASSIYQGQGHQPQHF
DNA: TGTGCCAGTAGTATTTATCAGGGACAGGGGCATCAGCCCCAGCATTTT

J: TRBJ2-2
V: TRBV7-9
D: NA
size: NA
CDR3: CASTIGSPNTGELFF
DNA: TGTGCCAGCACCATTGGGTCACCAAACACCGGGGAGCTGTTTTTT

J: TRBJ1-5
V: TRBV28
D: TRBD1
size: NA
CDR3: CASMGQGEAGNQPQHF
DNA: TGTGCCAGCATGGGACAGGGGGAAGCGGGGAATCAGCCCCAGCATTTT

J: TRBJ2-1
V: TRBV12-3/TRBV12-4
D: NA
size: NA
CDR3: CASSLAQRSEQFF
DNA: TGTGCCAGCAGTTTAGCCCAGCGGAGTGAGCAGTTCTTC

J: TRBJ2-1
V: TRBV7-3
D: NA
size: few
CDR3: CASSRDFFTGNEQFF
DNA: TGTGCCAGCAGCCGGGACTTTTTTACGGGCAATGAGCAGTTCTTC

J: TRBJ1-2
V: TRBV9
D: NA
size: NA
CDR3: CASSVLSGPLNYGYTF
DNA: TGTGCCAGCAGCGTACTCTCCGGGCCTCTAAACTATGGCTACACCTTC

J: TRBJ2-3
V: TRBV10-3
D: TRBD2
size: NA
CDR3: CAISELASGKDTQYF
DNA: TGTGCCATCAGTGAGTTGGCTAGCGGGAAGGATACGCAGTATTTT

J: TRBJ1-6
V: TRBV6-5
D: NA
size: NA
CDR3: CASSIEGWRSPLHF
DNA: TGTGCCAGCAGTATCGAGGGATGGAGATCACCCCTCCACTTT

J: TRBJ2-7
V: TRBV27
D: TRBD2
size: once
CDR3: CASSLKTSGDYEQYF
DNA: TGTGCCAGCAGTTTAAAGACTAGCGGAGACTACGAGCAGTACTTC

J: TRBJ2-1
V: TRBV7-2
D: NA
size: few
CDR3: CASSLGGFNEQFF
DNA: TGTGCCAGCAGCTTAGGAGGGTTCAATGAGCAGTTCTTC

J: TRBJ1-2
V: TRBV19
D: TRBD1
size: NA
CDR3: CASIPGTGGLYGYTF
DNA: TGTGCCAGTATCCCCGGGACAGGGGGTCTATATGGCTACACCTTC

J: TRBJ1-1
V: TRBV4-1
D: NA
size: NA
CDR3: CASSVGSWNTEAFF
DNA: TGCGCCAGCAGCGTGGGGTCCTGGAACACTGAAGCTTTCTTT

J: TRBJ2-5
V: TRBV15
D: TRBD1
size: NA
CDR3: CATSRRGQGQETQYF
DNA: TGTGCCACCAGCAGACGCGGACAGGGGCAAGAGACCCAGTACTTC

J: TRBJ2-1
V: TRBV4-2
D: NA
size: NA
CDR3: CASSQASSGRNEQFF
DNA: TGTGCCAGCAGCCAGGCTAGCTCCGGTCGCAATGAGCAGTTCTTC

J: TRBJ2-5
V: TRBV5-1
D: NA
size: NA
CDR3: CASSILGEETQYF
DNA: TGCGCCAGCAGCATACTCGGCGAGGAGACCCAGTACTTC

J: TRBJ2-3
V: TRBV7-8
D: NA
size: NA
CDR3: CASSLSGRVDTQYF
DNA: TGTGCCAGCAGCTTATCCGGCCGGGTAGATACGCAGTATTTT

J: TRBJ2-3
V: TRBV7-9
D: NA
size: large
CDR3: CASSVRDTQYF
DNA: TGTGCCAGCAGCGTAAGAGATACGCAGTATTTT

J: TRBJ1-2
V: TRBV28
D: NA
size: NA
CDR3: CASRYRDGYTF
DNA: TGTGCCAGCAGATACAGGGATGGCTACACCTTC

J: TRBJ1-2
V: TRBV2
D: TRBD1
size: NA
CDR3: CASRGQARNYGYTF
DNA: TGTGCCAGCAGGGGACAGGCTAGAAACTATGGCTACACCTTC

J: TRBJ1-2
V: TRBV5-6
D: TRBD1
size: once
CDR3: CASSLGVRRGGLYGYTF
DNA: TGTGCCAGCAGCTTGGGAGTTCGCAGGGGGGGCCTCTATGGCTACACCTTC

J: TRBJ1-5
V: TRBV18
D: NA
size: NA
CDR3: CASSSLRENQPQHF
DNA: TGTGCCAGCTCGTCATTAAGGGAAAATCAGCCCCAGCATTTT

J: TRBJ2-7
V: TRBV28
D: NA
size: NA
CDR3: CASRYRDEQYF
DNA: TGTGCCAGCAGGTACAGGGACGAGCAGTACTTC

J: TRBJ1-4
V: TRBV6-6
D: NA
size: NA
CDR3: CASSLRQAATNEKLFF
DNA: TGTGCCAGCAGTCTCCGACAGGCTGCAACTAATGAAAAACTGTTTTTT

J: TRBJ1-6
V: TRBV3-1/TRBV3-2
D: TRBD1
size: NA
CDR3: CASRLRPPGQGANSPLHF
DNA: TGTGCCAGCAGGCTAAGACCCCCGGGACAGGGGGCGAATTCACCCCTCCACTTT

J: TRBJ1-1
V: TRBV6-2/TRBV6-3
D: NA
size: NA
CDR3: CASSYAPGGSGTEAFF
DNA: TGTGCCAGCAGTTACGCCCCGGGAGGGTCGGGCACTGAAGCTTTCTTT

J: TRBJ2-4
V: TRBV27
D: NA
size: NA
CDR3: CASSTGTLLAKNIQYF
DNA: TGTGCCAGCAGCACCGGGACGTTACTAGCCAAAAACATTCAGTACTTC

J: TRBJ2-3
V: TRBV28
D: TRBD2
size: NA
CDR3: CASSPVDGLAGGPTHTQYF
DNA: TGTGCCAGCAGTCCCGTTGACGGACTAGCGGGAGGGCCGACCCATACGCAGTATTTT

J: TRBJ1-6
V: TRBV7-9
D: NA
size: NA
CDR3: CASSDINHSPLHF
DNA: TGTGCCAGCAGCGACATTAATCATTCACCCCTCCACTTT

J: TRBJ1-6
V: TRBV25-1
D: NA
size: NA
CDR3: CASGGRALHF
DNA: TGTGCCAGCGGGGGAAGAGCCCTCCACTTT

J: TRBJ1-2
V: TRBV9
D: NA
size: NA
CDR3: CASSRTEHRVNYGYTF
DNA: TGTGCCAGCAGCAGGACAGAACACCGCGTTAACTATGGCTACACCTTC

J: TRBJ2-2
V: TRBV5-1
D: TRBD2
size: NA
CDR3: CASSWTSGPNTGELFF
DNA: TGCGCCAGCAGCTGGACTAGCGGGCCTAACACCGGGGAGCTGTTTTTT